These 21 T cell receptor beta chains were all obtained from the same sample, sequenced in a study of early stage breast cancer tumors. The protocol was immunoSEQ multiplex PCR, while the TCRdb copy is restricted to in-frame clones and leaves out a portion. The sample includes tens of thousands of clones, over 60% seen only once; the top ten take roughly 6.8%. Specimen: blood. These receptors were obtained from a person aged 45 to 59 with breast cancer.

This clone showed up just a few times. The chain joins TRBV19 to TRBJ1-4, with TRBD1 matching 9 bases. The germline V gene encodes CDR1 LNHDA and CDR2 SQIVND (reference sequence). J was trimmed by 8 bases and V by 9 bases; bases with no gene match: 7. The CDR3 consists of 13 residues. The CDR3 DNA sequence: TGTGCCAGCCATGGACAGGGGCGGGAAAAACTGTTTTTT. It specifies CASHGQGREKLFF.

The chain has TRBV5-4 and TRBJ2-2; the match to TRBD2 covers 10 bases. Germline assignment: CDR1 SGHNT and CDR2 YYREEE (reference sequence). J gave up 2 bases and V 4 bases, and 2 bases lay outside the gene matches. This CDR3 spans 15 amino acids. The CDR3 DNA follows: TGTGCCAGCAGCAGACTAGCGGGCAACACCGGGGAGCTGTTTTTT. Encoded protein: CASSRLAGNTGELFF. Filled out from reference TRBV5-4 and TRBJ2-2, the complete variable domain reads ETGVTQSPTHLIKTRGQQVTLRCSSQSGHNTVSWYQQALGQGPQFIFQYYREEENGRGNFPPRFSGLQFPNYSSELNVNALELDDSALYLCASSRLAGNTGELFFGEGSRLTVL.

This chain joins TRBV5-4 and TRBJ2-7, with TRBD2 identical over 12 bases. Germline CDR1 is SGHNT and CDR2 is YYREEE (reference sequence). The CDR3 extends over 17 amino acids. J lost 2 bases, V lost 3 bases, and 9 bases had no gene match. Here the CDR3 reads CASSWTLAGGNPYEQYF. The DNA of the CDR3 is TGTGCCAGCAGCTGGACCCTAGCGGGAGGGAATCCCTACGAGCAGTACTTC.

There are a few counts of this clone. The chain joins TRBV2 to TRBJ1-5, with D tentatively TRBD1 (6 bases). The germline V gene encodes CDR1 SNHLY and CDR2 FYNNEI. V was clipped by 6 bases and J by 2 bases, with 11 bases between them. CDR3 length: 14 residues. The CDR3 coding sequence is TGTGCCAGCAGCCCAGGACAGCGCAATCAGCCCCAGCATTTT. Translating it yields CASSPGQRNQPQHF.

The chain employs TRBV5-1 and TRBJ2-7, with D unresolved. Germline V CDR1 and CDR2: SGHRS, YFSETQ. V lost 1 base and J lost 2, with 7 bases in between. This CDR3 comprises 13 residues. CDR3 sequence: CASSLYNPYEQYF. In DNA form, the CDR3 reads TGCGCCAGCAGCTTGTACAACCCCTACGAGCAGTACTTC.

For the CDR3, the DNA is TGCAGTGCTCCCCGAGAGACCCAGTACTTC. Translated, it gives CSAPRETQYF. The rearrangement joins TRBV20-1 to TRBJ2-5, with D unclear. Germline assignment: CDR1 DFQATT and CDR2 SNEGSKA (reference sequence). The V and J ends lost 5 bases and 4 bases respectively, with 5 bases between them. The CDR3 runs to 10 residues.

By share, this clone ranks as medium-sized (0.01 to 0.1%). The chain combines TRBV21-1 with TRBJ1-5. TRBV21-1 is reported as a pseudogene. CDR3 size: 13 residues. DNA for the CDR3: TGTGCCAGCCGGAGTTTTAGCAATCAGCCCCAGCATTTT. Residues: CASRSFSNQPQHF.

The V gene is TRBV6-5, the J gene TRBJ1-2, with 7 bases matching TRBD1. The junction had 5 bases not matched to a gene; V was cut back by 6 bases and J by 4 bases. The CDR3 has 13 amino acids. The V gene's germline CDR1 is MNHEY and CDR2 SVGAGI. The CDR3 DNA reads as TGTGCCAGCAGGTCGACAGGGTCCTATGGCTACACCTTC. Its translation is CASRSTGSYGYTF.

This sequence joins TRBV5-6 and TRBJ2-2; 10 bases agree with TRBD1. Germline trimming cut 4 bases from V and 3 bases from J; bases unmatched to any gene: 6. The germline V gene encodes CDR1 SGHDT and CDR2 YYEEEE. The CDR3 is made up of 16 amino acids. The chain's CDR3 is CASSTTGGTDTGELFF. In nucleotides, the CDR3 is TGTGCCAGCAGCACGACAGGGGGCACGGACACCGGGGAGCTGTTTTTT.

The chain recombines TRBV5-4 with TRBJ2-7, with 11 nucleotides matching TRBD2. This CDR3 spans 15 amino acids. Per the germline V gene, CDR1 is SGHNT and CDR2 is YYREEE (reference sequence). The V segment lost 0 bases and the J segment 3 bases; nucleotides outside the gene matches: 2. The CDR3 here is CASSLGGTSGYEQYF. In nucleotides, the CDR3 is TGTGCCAGCAGCTTGGGTGGGACTAGCGGCTACGAGCAGTACTTC.

The genes are TRBV25-1 and TRBJ1-4; TRBD1 matches at 10 bases. V dropped 4 bases and J dropped 6; count of bases not matched to a gene: 5. The germline CDR1 and CDR2 sequences are MGHDK and SYGVNS. CDR3 length equals 15 residues. In DNA, the CDR3 is TGTGCCAGCAGTGCAGCCGGGACAGGGGATGAAAAACTGTTTTTT. Its translation is CASSAAGTGDEKLFF. Filled out from reference TRBV25-1 and TRBJ1-4, the complete variable domain reads EADIYQTPRYLVIGTGKKITLECSQTMGHDKMYWYQQDPGMELHLIHYSYGVNSTEKGDLSSESTVSRIRTEHFPLTLESARPSHTSQYLCASSAAGTGDEKLFFGSGTQLSVL.

CDR3 in DNA: TGTGCCAGCAGCTTACTAGCGGGAGACAACAATGAGCAGTTCTTC. Translating it yields CASSLLAGDNNEQFF. The chain carries TRBV7-3 and TRBJ2-1; 10 nucleotides line up with TRBD2. The CDR3 totals 15 residues. Trimming cost V 2 bases and J 5 bases; bases outside gene matches: 3. In germline, CDR1 is SGHTA, CDR2 FQGTGA.

This chain links TRBV29-1 with TRBJ2-1, with D perhaps matching TRBD1 (6 bases). The CDR3 is 13 residues long. V lost 3 bases and J 6 bases, leaving 12 bases between the germline ends. Germline V lookup: CDR1 SQVTM, CDR2 ANQGSEA. Here the CDR3 reads CSVDSQGFNEQFF. The CDR3 nucleotides read TGCAGCGTTGATTCACAGGGTTTCAATGAGCAGTTCTTC.

The chain has TRBV27 and TRBJ2-3; no clear D gene. V was trimmed by 5 bases and J by 8 bases, leaving 14 bases between them. The CDR3 length is 13 residues. From germline, CDR1 is MNHEY and CDR2 SMNVEV (reference sequence). CDR3 sequence reads: CASSLSRLGTQYF. The CDR3, as DNA: TGTGCCAGCAGTCTCTCGAGGTTAGGTACGCAGTATTTT.

The chain carries TRBV9 and TRBJ1-5, with 9 bases fitting TRBD1. CDR1 is SGDLS, CDR2 YYNGEE, per germline. With 4 bases clipped from V and 5 bases from J, the junction kept 10 bases outside the gene matches. The CDR3 is 16 residues long. Here the CDR3 reads CASSPTGGVLDQPQHF. CDR3 DNA: TGTGCCAGCAGCCCCACAGGGGGCGTATTAGATCAGCCCCAGCATTTT.

V usage is TRBV18 and J usage is TRBJ2-7; 9 nucleotides match TRBD1. This CDR3 is 14 amino acids long. Germline values: CDR1 KGHSH, CDR2 LQKENI. J lost 2 bases, V lost 3 bases, and 2 bases had no gene match. The CDR3 nucleotides read TGTGCCAGCTCACCGGGGACAGGGCCCTACGAGCAGTACGTC. Protein: CASSPGTGPYEQYV.

This clone was recorded only once. The V and J genes are TRBV9 and TRBJ2-7, with TRBD2 identical over 7 bases. The CDR3 contains 16 residues. Per the germline V gene, CDR1 is SGDLS and CDR2 is YYNGEE. The V gene end was trimmed by 0 bases and the J gene end by 2 bases; junction bases not matched to a gene: 8. In nucleotides, the CDR3 is TGTGCCAGCAGCGTAGGCATTGGCGGGAGCGCCTACGAGCAGTACTTC. It is translated as CASSVGIGGSAYEQYF.

J is TRBJ1-5 and V is TRBV5-6, with 11 bases fitting TRBD1. The CDR3 runs to 16 residues. The junction had 6 bases not matched to a gene; V was cut back by 1 base and J by 6 bases. The germline V gene encodes CDR1 SGHDT and CDR2 YYEEEE. CDR3 sequence (DNA): TGTGCCAGCAGCTTGCGCGGGACAGGGGGTGGTCAGCCCCAGCATTTT. Translated, it gives CASSLRGTGGGQPQHF. Full variable domain (rest looked up from reference TRBV5-6 and TRBJ1-5): DAGVTQSPTHLIKTRGQQVTLRCSPKSGHDTVSWYQQALGQGPQFIFQYYEEEERQRGNFPDRFSGHQFPNYSSELNVNALLLGDSALYLCASSLRGTGGGQPQHFGDGTRLSIL.

The chain combines TRBV7-9 with TRBJ1-4; unclear D gene. The end of the DNA fits TRBJ2-2 better, so the J call may be wrong. CDR1 is SEHNR and CDR2 is FQNEAQ in the germline V gene (reference sequence). The CDR3 loop spans 12 amino acids. CDR3 in DNA: TGTGCCAGCAGCTTAGGTGCAGGGGAGCTGTTTTTT. This gives the protein CASSLGAGELFF.

The V gene is TRBV30, the J gene TRBJ2-5; 11 nucleotides align to TRBD2. The ends lost 0 bases at V and 4 bases at J; junction bases unmatched: 4. CDR3 length: 15 amino acids. The germline CDR1 and CDR2 sequences are GTSNPN and SVGIG (reference sequence). CDR3 loop: CAWSVPSGRSETQYF. The CDR3, as DNA: TGTGCCTGGAGTGTTCCTAGCGGGAGGTCAGAGACCCAGTACTTC.

The rearrangement joins TRBV5-8 to TRBJ2-3; D gene ambiguous. CDR3 length equals 12 residues. V lost 5 bases, J lost 4 bases, and 8 bases lay in between. Per germline, CDR1 SGHTS and CDR2 YDEGEE. CDR3 in DNA: TGTGCCAGCAGTTTTATTCCAGATACGCAGTATTTT. It translates to CASSFIPDTQYF.